The source of this T cell receptor beta chain is a study of T cell changes during pregnancy in multiple sclerosis. TCRdb keeps only in-frame clones here, not all; method: immunoSEQ multiplex PCR. This table has under 40,000 clones, more than 90% appearing once. The trim removed 1 base at V and 5 bases at J, leaving 9 bases unmatched. There are 16 residues in the CDR3. Germline-derived CDR1 and CDR2 are GTSNPN and SVGIG (reference sequence). This clone was picked up one time. The chain combines TRBV30 with TRBJ1-4; 8 bases align to TRBD1. The source material was peripheral blood, sampled in the third trimester of pregnancy. This receptor was identified in a female donor in good health, enrolled as a control in a pregnancy study. The CDR3 DNA reads TGTGCCTGGAGTGCACTTCCAGGGGGCTTGAATGAAAAACTGTTTTTT. It specifies CAWSALPGGLNEKLFF.